This T cell receptor beta chain was found in a study of immune evolution from preneoplasia to lung adenocarcinoma. About the research overall: HLA loss of heterozygosity: under 7.5% AIS, less than 18% MIA, more than 25% ADC, none AAH. Study observations and caveats: Later-stage lesions seemingly showed higher T cell density and diversity than normal lung.

Clones were sequenced by immunoSEQ multiplex PCR, and TCRdb holds only the in-frame ones, with some missing. The data show some 3,700 clones, with about 76% seen just once and 13% to 15% held by the top ten. The CDR3 extends over 15 amino acids. V gave up 2 bases and J gave up 1 base; unmatched junction bases: 1. The germline V gene has CDR1 KGHSH and CDR2 LQKENI. As to this clone: The antigen is not known.

This TCR came from a person aged 60-80 years with lung adenocarcinoma. The chain joins TRBV18 to TRBJ2-2; 7 bases are a match to TRBD2. The material sequenced was FFPE minimally invasive lung adenocarcinoma tissue. The CDR3 loop is CASSPVAGNTGELFF. CDR3 DNA: TGTGCCAGCTCACCAGTAGCGGGGAACACCGGGGAGCTGTTTTTT.